The 20 T cell receptor beta chains given below trace back to one sample, sequenced in a study of a mutant IDH1 vaccine in newly diagnosed glioma. Specified time point: week 11, during vaccination. Alongside topical imiquimod, each dose of vaccine comprised 300 ug of mutant IDH1 20-mer peptide. Sequencing was performed with immunoSEQ multiplex PCR; in TCRdb, only in-frame clones are kept and a portion is missing. Of around 130,000 clones listed, around 80% were seen once; the top ten hold around 5.5%. These receptors' targets are unknown. This specimen was PBMCs, taken from a glioma patient whose treatment included an IDH1 peptide vaccine. These receptors were obtained from a middle-aged man with glioma.

The rearrangement links TRBV29-1 to TRBJ2-2; D gene unclear. From germline, CDR1 is SQVTM and CDR2 ANQGSEA. The V gene lost 2 bases and the J gene lost 5 bases, with 6 bases spanning the gap. The length of the CDR3 is 12 residues. The CDR3 is CSVEILTGELFF. Written as DNA, the CDR3 is TGCAGCGTTGAAATACTAACCGGGGAGCTGTTTTTT.

The chain combines TRBV6-5 with TRBJ2-1, with 7 bases aligning to TRBD2. CDR1 and CDR2 from the germline V gene are MNHEY and SVGAGI. This CDR3 contains 13 residues. V trimming: 9 bases; J trimming: 12 bases; junction bases outside the gene matches: 14. The CDR3 DNA reads TGTGCCAGTCGCGGCGGGGGAGGCAAAGGGCAGTTCTTC. This sequence encodes CASRGGGGKGQFF.

V and J are TRBV5-1 and TRBJ2-5; D not certain. This CDR3 has 13 residues. V dropped 2 bases and J dropped 0 bases, with 5 bases sitting between them. The V gene's germline CDR1 is SGHRS and CDR2 YFSETQ. CDR3 sequence reads: CASSFGHQETQYF. In nucleotides, the CDR3 is TGCGCCAGCAGCTTTGGACACCAAGAGACCCAGTACTTC.

The count of this clone is one. The chain is built from TRBV5-6 and TRBJ1-2; unclear D gene. This CDR3 is 15 amino acids long. Germline lookup yields CDR1 SGHDT and CDR2 YYEEEE. V gave up 4 bases and J gave up 5 bases, with 18 bases separating them. CDR3 in DNA: TGTGCCAGCAGCCTCCCGAGCGGGGTCGGGTATGGCTACACCTTC. The encoded protein is CASSLPSGVGYGYTF. The full variable domain, rest sourced from reference TRBV5-6 and TRBJ1-2, is DAGVTQSPTHLIKTRGQQVTLRCSPKSGHDTVSWYQQALGQGPQFIFQYYEEEERQRGNFPDRFSGHQFPNYSSELNVNALLLGDSALYLCASSLPSGVGYGYTFGSGTRLTVV.

The chain joins TRBV12-5 to TRBJ1-2; no firm D call. Germline values: CDR1 LGHNT, CDR2 FRNRAP. Between the trimmed V and J ends, which lost 1 base and 0 bases, there was a span of 9 bases. This CDR3 is 15 amino acids long. The CDR3 bases are TGTGCTAGTGGTTTGGCCCGGTTATCTAACTATGGCTACACCTTC. This sequence encodes CASGLARLSNYGYTF.

The chain has TRBV6-5 and TRBJ2-1, with 8 bases identical to TRBD2. Germline CDR1 MNHEY, CDR2 SVGAGI. The CDR3 contains 15 residues. V lost 6 bases to trimming and J lost 5 bases; unmatched junction nucleotides: 9. CDR3 residues: CASRRIAGPHNEQFF. The CDR3 DNA is TGTGCCAGCAGACGCATAGCGGGACCCCACAATGAGCAGTTCTTC.

This clone was seen a single time. The chain carries TRBV7-2 and TRBJ2-5, with a weak D call TRBD1 (6 bases). V lost 3 bases, J lost 4 bases, and 9 bases lay in between. Germline lookup yields CDR1 SGHTA and CDR2 FQGNSA. There are 13 residues in the CDR3. The CDR3 region has the DNA TGTGCCAGCAGCTTCCCAGGGGCAGAGACCCAGTACTTC. Translating gives CASSFPGAETQYF.

The V and J genes are TRBV7-2 and TRBJ2-1, with 15 bases aligning to TRBD2. V lost 4 bases and J lost 9; bases outside the gene matches: 4. The CDR3 length is 15 residues. The germline gives CDR1 SGHTA, CDR2 FQGNSA. The CDR3 region has the DNA TGTGCCAGCAGCTCGGGACTAGCGGGAGGAGGTGAGCAGTTCTTC. Its translation is CASSSGLAGGGEQFF.

This chain joins TRBV7-6 and TRBJ2-5; the D gene is possibly TRBD1 (6 bases). Germline values: CDR1 SGHVS, CDR2 FNYEAQ. Trimming took 5 bases from V and 4 from J, leaving 17 bases between them. The CDR3 runs 15 residues. Written as DNA, the CDR3 is TGTGCCAGCAGCGCCAGGGGTGGCAGGCCAGAGACCCAGTACTTC. Its protein product is CASSARGGRPETQYF. Using reference TRBV7-6 and TRBJ2-5 for the parts outside the CDR3, the full variable domain is GAGVSQSPRYKVTKRGQDVALRCDPISGHVSLYWYRQALGQGPEFLTYFNYEAQQDKSGLPNDRFSAERPEGSISTLTIQRTEQRDSAMYRCASSARGGRPETQYFGPGTRLLVL.

The chain combines TRBV6-6 with TRBJ2-5; TRBD1 is a possible D gene (6 bases). This CDR3 contains 13 residues. CDR1 and CDR2 (germline): MNHNY, SVGAGI (reference sequence). V lost 8 bases and J lost 0, with 10 bases in between. CDR3 sequence reads: CASEGDNQETQYF. Written as DNA, the CDR3 is TGTGCCAGCGAGGGGGACAACCAAGAGACCCAGTACTTC.

CDR3 in amino acids: CASSVAPGGQETQYF. CDR3 DNA sequence: TGTGCCAGCAGCGTAGCCCCTGGGGGCCAAGAGACCCAGTACTTC. The rearrangement links TRBV9 to TRBJ2-5; D tentatively reads TRBD1 or TRBD2 (5 bases each). Trimming left V 0 bases short and J 1 base short, with 10 bases between. Germline values: CDR1 SGDLS, CDR2 YYNGEE. This CDR3 has 15 amino acids.

CDR3 sequence reads: CASSPRTGDEQYF. CDR3 nucleotide sequence: TGCGCCAGCAGCCCCCGGACAGGGGACGAGCAGTACTTC. The V gene is TRBV5-1, the J gene TRBJ2-7, with TRBD1 matching over 9 bases. The CDR3 extends over 13 amino acids. CDR1 SGHRS and CDR2 YFSETQ come from the germline V gene. Germline trimming cut 4 bases from V and 5 bases from J; bases unmatched to any gene: 4.

The chain is built from TRBV5-1 and TRBJ2-2; tentatively, D is TRBD1 (6 bases). Trimming left V 4 bases short and J 0 bases short, with 13 bases between. Germline V gene data show CDR1 as SGHRS and CDR2 as YFSETQ. The CDR3 has 16 amino acids. CDR3 DNA: TGCGCCAGCAGCCCACAGGGACCCCCGAACACCGGGGAGCTGTTTTTT. Its protein is CASSPQGPPNTGELFF.

This clone was seen only once. J is TRBJ1-2 and V is TRBV15; D call uncertain. Germline V gives CDR1 LNHNV, CDR2 YYDKDF (reference sequence). Trimming took 5 bases from V and 8 from J, leaving 15 bases between them. The CDR3 spans 13 residues. In DNA, the CDR3 is TGTGCCACCAGCTCCAAAGTAAGGGCGGGCTACACCTTC. It specifies CATSSKVRAGYTF. Full variable domain (rest looked up from reference TRBV15 and TRBJ1-2): DAMVIQNPRYQVTQFGKPVTLSCSQTLNHNVMYWYQQKSSQAPKLLFHYYDKDFNNEADTPDNFQSRRPNTSFCFLDIRSPGLGDTAMYLCATSSKVRAGYTFGSGTRLTVV.

The chain joins TRBV4-1 to TRBJ2-3, with D perhaps matching TRBD1 (5 bases). The CDR3 runs to 15 residues. The germline CDR1 and CDR2 sequences are MGHRA and YSYEKL. The V end lost 1 base, the J end lost 4 bases, and 12 bases lay between the germline ends. The CDR3 DNA follows: TGCGCCAGCAGCCAAGCGAATGGGGCCGCAGATACGCAGTATTTT. Translation: CASSQANGAADTQYF.

V gene TRBV28 combines with J gene TRBJ2-5; D gene unclear. V was cut by 2 bases and J by 3 bases, with 10 bases left in between. Germline assignment: CDR1 MDHEN and CDR2 SYDVKM. The CDR3 extends over 14 amino acids. CDR3 DNA sequence: TGTGCCAGCAGTTTACTCCCAGTCAAAGAGACCCAGTACTTC. The encoded protein is CASSLLPVKETQYF.

The rearrangement joins TRBV5-1 to TRBJ2-3; 14 nucleotides match TRBD2. The CDR3 is 17 residues long. CDR1 and CDR2 from the germline V gene are SGHRS and YFSETQ. V was pared by 4 bases and J by 7 bases, with 11 bases of the junction left unmatched. In DNA, the CDR3 is TGCGCCAGCAGCGAAGGGACTAGCGGGGGTCAGCTCAATACGCAGTATTTT. This gives the protein CASSEGTSGGQLNTQYF.

The gene calls are TRBV2 and TRBJ2-1; either TRBD1 or TRBD2 may fit D (5 bases each). The CDR3 extends over 15 amino acids. The germline gives CDR1 SNHLY, CDR2 FYNNEI. Trimming stripped 2 bases from V and 6 bases from J, with 14 bases between. The DNA of the CDR3 is TGTGCCAGCAGTGAAAGGCTAGCCGGGGCCAATGAGCAGTTCTTC. This translates into CASSERLAGANEQFF.

The chain joins TRBV6-6 to TRBJ1-2; D not resolved. The CDR3 contains 14 residues. Germline V gives CDR1 MNHNY, CDR2 SVGAGI (reference sequence). V lost 7 bases and J lost 3, with 15 bases in between. This CDR3 reads CASNRDRAYYGYTF. The CDR3 DNA reads as TGTGCCAGCAACCGGGATAGAGCTTACTATGGCTACACCTTC.

This rearrangement joins TRBV21-1 to TRBJ1-1; the table gives TRBD1 as D, unverified against the DNA. TRBV21-1 is annotated as a pseudogene. This CDR3 spans 13 amino acids. The CDR3 nucleotides are TGTGCCAGCACGCAACACATGAACACTGAAGCTTTCTTT. Translated, it gives CASTQHMNTEAFF.